One sample yielded the 22 T cell receptor beta chains listed below, sequenced in a study of T cell changes during pregnancy in multiple sclerosis. Profiled with immunoSEQ multiplex PCR; TCRdb holds only in-frame clones, not every one. The sample shows fewer than 30,000 clones, around nine tenths of them seen only once. This specimen was CD8+ T cells from peripheral blood mononuclear cells, taken in the second trimester of pregnancy. These receptor sequences come from a female donor with multiple sclerosis, enrolled in a pregnancy study.

CDR3 nucleotides: TGTGCCAGCAGCTTACCCTCAGGGGGGAGTCTCGAGCAGTACTTC. Translated, it gives CASSLPSGGSLEQYF. The rearrangement links TRBV5-5 to TRBJ2-7; D possibly corresponds to TRBD1 (7 bases). Germline CDR1 and CDR2: SGHKS and YYEKEE (reference sequence). The CDR3 has 15 amino acids. Trimming took off 2 bases at V and 6 bases at J, with 18 bases between the two ends.

V gene TRBV9 combines with J gene TRBJ1-1, with D possibly TRBD1 on 5 matching bases. Germline CDR1 reads SGDLS; CDR2 reads YYNGEE. Trimming shortened V by 7 bases and J by 0 bases, and 16 bases separated the two germline ends. This CDR3 region has 15 residues. CDR3 DNA: TGTGCCAGCTCTGGGGGGGGTGGGATGAACACTGAAGCTTTCTTT. It specifies CASSGGGGMNTEAFF.

The chain combines TRBV11-2 with TRBJ2-3; 7 nucleotides agree with TRBD2. The ends lost 4 bases at V and 2 bases at J; junction bases unmatched: 6. This CDR3 is 15 amino acids long. Germline values: CDR1 SGHAT, CDR2 FQNNGV. The CDR3 here is CASSWTSPPTDTQYF. CDR3 coding DNA: TGTGCCAGCAGCTGGACTAGTCCCCCCACAGATACGCAGTATTTT.

The chain carries TRBV4-3 and TRBJ1-2, with no clear D. The CDR3 totals 15 residues. CDR1 is LGHNA and CDR2 is YSLEER in the germline V gene. The V and J ends lost 0 bases and 2 bases respectively, with 10 bases between them. CDR3 loop: CASSQDLGFNYGYTF. CDR3 bases: TGCGCCAGCAGCCAAGATCTAGGCTTCAACTATGGCTACACCTTC.

The chain is built from TRBV30 and TRBJ2-3; TRBD1 agrees at 8 bases. Germline CDR1 and CDR2: GTSNPN and SVGIG (reference sequence). V shed 5 bases, J shed 5 bases, and the junction held 12 bases outside the gene matches. CDR3 length: 15 amino acids. CDR3 amino acids: CAWEPGGGLLDTQYF. CDR3 in DNA: TGTGCCTGGGAACCAGGGGGCGGCTTGTTAGATACGCAGTATTTT. Full variable domain (remainder filled in from reference TRBV30 and TRBJ2-3): SQTIHQWPATLVQPVGSPLSLECTVEGTSNPNLYWYRQAAGRGLQLLFYSVGIGQISSEVPQNLSASRPQDRQFILSSKKLLLSDSGFYLCAWEPGGGLLDTQYFGPGTRLTVL.

This clone was seen more than once but under ten times. V is TRBV19 and J is TRBJ2-1; 13 bases line up with TRBD2. The CDR3 has 15 amino acids. J gave up 4 bases and V 6 bases, and 3 bases lay outside the gene matches. CDR1 is LNHDA and CDR2 is SQIVND in the germline V gene (reference sequence). The CDR3 DNA reads TGTGCCAGTAGCCTACTAGCGGGGGGGTACAATGAGCAGTTCTTC. This codes for CASSLLAGGYNEQFF.

The chain couples TRBV7-9 to TRBJ2-7, with TRBD1 matching over 7 bases. CDR1 and CDR2 (germline): SEHNR, FQNEAQ (reference sequence). After removal of 5 bases from V and 1 base from J, the junction contained 5 bases not matched to a gene. The CDR3 runs to 14 residues. The CDR3 DNA reads as TGTGCCAGCAGCCTCCCGGGACAGTCCTACGAGCAGTACTTC. It translates to CASSLPGQSYEQYF.

The J gene is TRBJ1-3, the V gene TRBV18; D is uncertain. V lost 5 bases and J lost 0, with 14 bases in between. CDR1 and CDR2 (germline): KGHSH, LQKENI. This CDR3 comprises 16 residues. The CDR3 bases are TGTGCCAGCTCAAATTTCGACACGATCTCTGGAAACACCATATATTTT. Translating it yields CASSNFDTISGNTIYF.

The rearrangement links TRBV9 to TRBJ2-1; TRBD2 matches at 8 bases. The CDR3 contains 14 residues. The germline gives CDR1 SGDLS, CDR2 YYNGEE. The trim removed 4 bases at V and 7 bases at J, leaving 7 bases unmatched. The CDR3 protein is CASSSGLGANEQFF. DNA of the CDR3: TGTGCCAGCAGCTCGGGACTAGGGGCAAATGAGCAGTTCTTC. Looking up the rest from reference TRBV9 and TRBJ2-1 gives the full variable domain: DSGVTQTPKHLITATGQRVTLRCSPRSGDLSVYWYQQSLDQGLQFLIQYYNGEERAKGNILERFSAQQFPDLHSELNLSSLELGDSALYFCASSSGLGANEQFFGPGTRLTVL.

In its sample, this clone was seen a few times. The chain links TRBV7-2 to TRBJ1-1; 11 bases are shared with TRBD1. The J segment lost 5 bases and the V segment lost 6 bases, leaving 5 bases of the junction unmatched. The CDR3 is made up of 14 amino acids. Germline loops: CDR1 SGHTA, CDR2 FQGNSA. CDR3 coding DNA: TGTGCCAGCAGACCGGACAGGGGGCGAACTGAAGCTTTCTTT. Residues: CASRPDRGRTEAFF.

This chain uses TRBV6-5 with TRBJ1-5; the D gene is possibly TRBD1 (5 bases). Trimming shortened V by 2 bases and J by 3 bases, and 8 bases separated the two germline ends. The CDR3 runs to 14 residues. CDR1 is MNHEY, CDR2 SVGAGI, per germline. The chain's CDR3 is CASSYQGPNQPQHF. DNA for the CDR3: TGTGCCAGCAGTTACCAGGGTCCCAATCAGCCCCAGCATTTT.

The J gene is TRBJ2-1, the V gene TRBV4-3; D is perhaps TRBD2 (6 bases). Between the trimmed V and J ends, which lost 0 bases and 9 bases, there was a span of 15 bases. The CDR3 has 15 amino acids. Germline CDR1 is LGHNA and CDR2 is YSLEER. The CDR3 nucleotides read TGCGCCAGCAGCCAAGACGGAGGGGCGGGCGGTGAGCAGTTCTTC. Translating it yields CASSQDGGAGGEQFF.

This clone was recorded once. The V call is TRBV11-2, the J call TRBJ2-1; no reliable D call. V dropped 6 bases and J dropped 4 bases, with 13 bases sitting between them. CDR1 SGHAT and CDR2 FQNNGV come from the germline V gene. The CDR3 covers 14 residues. The CDR3 is CASSPRGRYNEQFF. The CDR3 DNA sequence: TGTGCCAGCAGTCCCCGAGGAAGGTACAATGAGCAGTTCTTC.

The genes are TRBV9 and TRBJ1-1, with 7 nucleotides matching TRBD1. V gave up 7 bases and J gave up 5 bases; unmatched junction bases: 11. The CDR3 runs 14 residues. CDR1 is SGDLS and CDR2 is YYNGEE in the germline V gene. DNA for the CDR3: TGTGCCAGCCTAGTAAGGGGGCGCGGTACTGAAGCTTTCTTT. Amino acid sequence: CASLVRGRGTEAFF.

The chain joins TRBV7-9 to TRBJ1-1; possibly TRBD1 for D (6 bases). The V and J ends lost 4 bases and 2 bases respectively, with 17 bases between them. Germline V gives CDR1 SEHNR, CDR2 FQNEAQ (reference sequence). The CDR3 extends over 16 amino acids. DNA for the CDR3: TGTGCCAGCAGCTCTCCGGACAGCGGGAGAAACACTGAAGCTTTCTTT. As protein: CASSSPDSGRNTEAFF. The whole variable domain, filled in from reference TRBV7-9 and TRBJ1-1, reads DTGVSQNPRHKITKRGQNVTFRCDPISEHNRLYWYRQTLGQGPEFLTYFQNEAQLEKSRLLSDRFSAERPKGSFSTLEIQRTEQGDSAMYLCASSSPDSGRNTEAFFGQGTRLTVV.

The rearrangement joins TRBV30 to TRBJ1-5; D gene ambiguous. CDR3 size: 14 residues. Germline values: CDR1 GTSNPN, CDR2 SVGIG (reference sequence). Trimming stripped 3 bases from V and 5 bases from J, with 14 bases between. CDR3 DNA: TGTGCCTGGAGCTCACAAATGGAGTATCAGCCCCAGCATTTT. Amino acids: CAWSSQMEYQPQHF. Full variable domain (missing parts from reference TRBV30 and TRBJ1-5): SQTIHQWPATLVQPVGSPLSLECTVEGTSNPNLYWYRQAAGRGLQLLFYSVGIGQISSEVPQNLSASRPQDRQFILSSKKLLLSDSGFYLCAWSSQMEYQPQHFGDGTRLSIL.

The chain has TRBV9 and TRBJ2-3; D is perhaps TRBD2 (5 bases). The CDR3 loop spans 15 amino acids. Per the germline V gene, CDR1 is SGDLS and CDR2 is YYNGEE. V lost 4 bases and J lost 1, with 13 bases in between. CDR3 amino acids: CASSPRTGGTDTQYF. The CDR3 nucleotides are TGTGCCAGCAGCCCCCGGACCGGGGGCACAGATACGCAGTATTTT.

This rearrangement joins TRBV7-9 to TRBJ1-6, with D perhaps TRBD1 (6 bases). The CDR3 consists of 14 residues. The germline V gene has CDR1 SEHNR and CDR2 FQNEAQ (reference sequence). V lost 1 base to trimming and J lost 8 bases, with 9 bases between them. The CDR3 here is CASSLGGGHSPLHF. The CDR3 DNA is TGTGCCAGCAGCTTAGGAGGGGGTCATTCACCCCTCCACTTT.

Written as DNA, the CDR3 is TGTGCCAGCAGCTTCGGGACAAACACCTACGAGCAGTACTTC. Translated: CASSFGTNTYEQYF. This chain uses TRBV7-9 with TRBJ2-7; the D gene is possibly TRBD1 (6 bases). This CDR3 comprises 14 residues. The V end lost 3 bases, the J end lost 2 bases, and 11 bases lay between the germline ends. Germline CDR1 reads SEHNR; CDR2 reads FQNEAQ (reference sequence). Drawing the rest from reference TRBV7-9 and TRBJ2-7, the complete variable domain is DTGVSQNPRHKITKRGQNVTFRCDPISEHNRLYWYRQTLGQGPEFLTYFQNEAQLEKSRLLSDRFSAERPKGSFSTLEIQRTEQGDSAMYLCASSFGTNTYEQYFGPGTRLTVT.

This chain connects TRBV11-2 to TRBJ1-4, with D perhaps matching TRBD1 (5 bases). Germline CDR1 SGHAT, CDR2 FQNNGV. This CDR3 is built from 15 residues. V dropped 5 bases and J dropped 0 bases, with 10 bases sitting between them. The CDR3 DNA reads as TGTGCCAGCAGCCCTGCGGGGGCAACTAATGAAAAACTGTTTTTT. It yields the protein CASSPAGATNEKLFF.

The V call is TRBV10-1, the J call TRBJ2-5, with 14 nucleotides matching TRBD2. From germline, CDR1 is WNHNN and CDR2 SYGVQD (reference sequence). Trimming removed 3 bases from V and 2 bases from J; junction bases left unmatched: 5. There are 17 residues in the CDR3. In DNA, the CDR3 is TGCGCCAGCAGTGAACTCGGACTAGCGGGAGGACAAGAGACCCAGTACTTC. The encoded protein is CASSELGLAGGQETQYF.

The rearrangement uses TRBV30 and TRBJ1-6; tentatively, D is TRBD1 (6 bases). Germline V lookup: CDR1 GTSNPN, CDR2 SVGIG (reference sequence). The germline V and J ends were trimmed by 0 bases and 7 bases, with 7 bases remaining between them. This CDR3 comprises 13 residues. The chain's CDR3 is CAWSVQGNSPLHF. The CDR3 DNA reads as TGTGCCTGGAGTGTTCAGGGGAATTCACCCCTCCACTTT.